The entry below gives a single T cell receptor (beta chain) sequence along with its context. This sample was included in a study of memory CD4+ T cells and cytomegalovirus serostatus. Study summary: This sample comes from healthy Belgian adults, 9 CMV seropositive, some 22 seronegative.

Sequenced by immunoSEQ multiplex PCR; TCRdb stores in-frame clones only, minus some. The sample consists of tens of thousands of clones, about four fifths of them appearing once. The CDR3 length is 12 residues. V was shortened by 4 bases and J by 4 bases, with 5 bases between the two germline ends. CDR1 and CDR2 from the germline V gene are MDHEN and SYDVKM. The sort gate was single viable CD3+CD4+CD8-CD45RO+ cells for memory CD4+ T cells. This TCR came from an adult in good health and CMV-seronegative. Some clones in this sample may be carry-over from other donors' samples. The sample taken for sequencing was memory CD4+ T cells from blood. This chain joins TRBV28 and TRBJ2-4; D unresolved. In DNA, the CDR3 is TGTGCCAGCAGTTATCCAAAAAACATTCAGTACTTC. It is translated as CASSYPKNIQYF.